This T cell receptor (beta chain) came from a study of shared clonotypes between healthy human individuals. About this clone itself: What it binds is not known.

This CDR3 comprises 14 residues. J was trimmed by 4 bases and V by 4 bases; bases with no gene match: 3. Looked up from germline, CDR1 is SGHVS and CDR2 is FNYEAQ. General study results and limits: The naive CD4 repertoires of a few donors were compared, and around 5.1% of clonotypes were shared. Sampling was confined to blood; repertoires within tissues likely differ. Generation probabilities of non-shared clonotypes were lower (relative to those shared by all four donors).

Negatively enriched CD4+ T cells were divided by CD45RA into naive and memory. Here immunoSEQ multiplex PCR was the method, and the copy in TCRdb shows in-frame clones only, minus some. The sample holds about 1 million clones; about 70% are singletons and the top ten take approximately 1.5%. The specimen was memory CD4+ T cells sorted from blood. Subset indicated: CD45RA-negative fraction. The chain joins TRBV7-6 to TRBJ1-2, with 10 nucleotides matching TRBD1. This TCR derives from a man between 18 and 35 years old in good health. CDR3 in amino acids: CASSSTGGTYGYTF. The CDR3 nucleotides are TGTGCCAGCAGCTCGACAGGGGGCACCTATGGCTACACCTTC.